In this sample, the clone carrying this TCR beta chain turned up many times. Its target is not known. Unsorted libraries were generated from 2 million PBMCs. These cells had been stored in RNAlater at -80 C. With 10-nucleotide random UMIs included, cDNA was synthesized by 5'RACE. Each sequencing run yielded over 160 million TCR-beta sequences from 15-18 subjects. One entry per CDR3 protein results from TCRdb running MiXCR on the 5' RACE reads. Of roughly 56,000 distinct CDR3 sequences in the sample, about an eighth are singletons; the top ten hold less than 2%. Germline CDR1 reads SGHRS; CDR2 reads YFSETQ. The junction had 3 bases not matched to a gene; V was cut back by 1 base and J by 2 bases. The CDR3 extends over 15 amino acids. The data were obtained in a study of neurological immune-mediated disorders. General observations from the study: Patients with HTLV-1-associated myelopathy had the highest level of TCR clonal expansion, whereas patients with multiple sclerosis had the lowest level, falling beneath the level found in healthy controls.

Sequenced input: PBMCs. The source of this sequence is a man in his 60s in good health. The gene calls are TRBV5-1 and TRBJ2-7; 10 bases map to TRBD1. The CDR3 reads CASSLRDRGTYEQYF. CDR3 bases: TGCGCCAGCAGCTTGAGGGACAGGGGAACCTACGAGCAGTACTTC.